These T cell receptor beta chains were read from a single sample in a study of blood T cell repertoires in COVID-19. Sequencing was performed with immunoSEQ multiplex PCR; in TCRdb, only in-frame clones are kept and a portion is missing. The sample records about 58,000 clones, 65% to 90% being singletons. Sequencing was carried out using peripheral blood. These TCRs come from a man aged 45-65 years with COVID-19, enrolled during active disease. Each CDR3 is given with its conserved first and last residue. D genes are given only for firm matches. Clone sizes are given selectively: once, few, many, or a class where the clone is expanded.

d_call: -; j_call: TRBJ1-1; cdr3_length: 14; clone_size: -; v_call: TRBV29-1; cdr3_nt: TGCAGCGTCTCACGGGTCTCTTCGAGCACTGAAGCTTTCTTT; cdr3_aa: CSVSRVSSSTEAFF
d_call: -; j_call: TRBJ1-5; cdr3_length: 13; clone_size: -; v_call: TRBV6-5; cdr3_nt: TGTGCCAGTACAGTACAGGGCGGACAGCCCCAGCATTTT; cdr3_aa: CASTVQGGQPQHF
d_call: -; j_call: TRBJ1-1; cdr3_length: 11; clone_size: -; v_call: TRBV29-1; cdr3_nt: TGCAGCGCCGAGAGGGGGTCTGAAGCTTTCTTT; cdr3_aa: CSAERGSEAFF
d_call: TRBD1; j_call: TRBJ1-1; cdr3_length: 16; clone_size: -; v_call: TRBV28; cdr3_nt: TGTGCCAGCAGTCAGCACAGGGGGCCTGGGAACACTGAAGCTTTCTTT; cdr3_aa: CASSQHRGPGNTEAFF
d_call: -; j_call: TRBJ1-2; cdr3_length: 12; clone_size: -; v_call: TRBV30; cdr3_nt: TGTGCCTCATTGGGAGCTAACCATGGCTACACCTTC; cdr3_aa: CASLGANHGYTF
d_call: TRBD2; j_call: TRBJ2-7; cdr3_length: 13; clone_size: -; v_call: TRBV28; cdr3_nt: TGTGCCAGCAGTTTCGGCGGGAGGTACGAGCAGTACTTC; cdr3_aa: CASSFGGRYEQYF
d_call: TRBD2; j_call: TRBJ2-1; cdr3_length: 16; clone_size: medium-sized; v_call: TRBV6-1; cdr3_nt: TGTGCCAGCAGTGACCGGACTAGCGGGGTCCGGAATGAGCAGTTCTTC; cdr3_aa: CASSDRTSGVRNEQFF
d_call: -; j_call: TRBJ2-3; cdr3_length: 16; clone_size: -; v_call: TRBV2; cdr3_nt: TGTGCCAGCCGGGAGACCGGTATCGCCGACACAGATACGCAGTATTTT; cdr3_aa: CASRETGIADTDTQYF
d_call: TRBD2; j_call: TRBJ2-1; cdr3_length: 15; clone_size: -; v_call: TRBV7-2; cdr3_nt: TGTGCCAGCAGCTCAGGACTAGCGGGAGAGAGTGAGCAGTTCTTC; cdr3_aa: CASSSGLAGESEQFF
d_call: -; j_call: TRBJ1-1; cdr3_length: 13; clone_size: -; v_call: TRBV28; cdr3_nt: TGTGCCAGCACGTTACCGGGACTAAATGAAGCTTTCTTT; cdr3_aa: CASTLPGLNEAFF
d_call: TRBD2; j_call: TRBJ2-5; cdr3_length: 19; clone_size: -; v_call: TRBV5-4; cdr3_nt: TGTGCCAGCAGCTTACGTGGAAGGGCTAGCGGGAGGTCGGGGGAGACCCAGTACTTC; cdr3_aa: CASSLRGRASGRSGETQYF
d_call: -; j_call: TRBJ1-1; cdr3_length: 13; clone_size: few; v_call: TRBV6-5; cdr3_nt: TGTGCCAGCAGTTACGAGGGGAACACTGAAGCTTTCTTT; cdr3_aa: CASSYEGNTEAFF
d_call: TRBD2; j_call: TRBJ2-1; cdr3_length: 13; clone_size: -; v_call: TRBV28; cdr3_nt: TGTGCCACGAATAGCGGGAGGGCACGTGAGCAGTTCTTC; cdr3_aa: CATNSGRAREQFF
d_call: -; j_call: TRBJ2-2; cdr3_length: 13; clone_size: -; v_call: TRBV12-3/TRBV12-4; cdr3_nt: TGTGCCAGCAACCAGGACAGATGGGGGGAGCTGTTTTTT; cdr3_aa: CASNQDRWGELFF
d_call: -; j_call: TRBJ1-2; cdr3_length: 13; clone_size: -; v_call: TRBV7-8; cdr3_nt: TGTGCCAGCAGCCCGGACACAAACTATGGCTACACCTTC; cdr3_aa: CASSPDTNYGYTF
d_call: TRBD1; j_call: TRBJ2-3; cdr3_length: 15; clone_size: -; v_call: TRBV19; cdr3_nt: TGTGCCAGTAAGCAACAGGGGAGCGTTACAGATACGCAGTATTTT; cdr3_aa: CASKQQGSVTDTQYF
d_call: -; j_call: TRBJ1-4; cdr3_length: 15; clone_size: -; v_call: TRBV25-1; cdr3_nt: TGTGCCAGCAGTTCCTCGACAGCTTTTAATGAAAAACTGTTTTTT; cdr3_aa: CASSSSTAFNEKLFF
d_call: -; j_call: TRBJ1-1; cdr3_length: 14; clone_size: -; v_call: TRBV5-1; cdr3_nt: TGCGCCAGCAATGCAGGGGATATGAACACTGAAGCTTTCTTT; cdr3_aa: CASNAGDMNTEAFF
d_call: TRBD2; j_call: TRBJ2-2; cdr3_length: 15; clone_size: -; v_call: TRBV29-1; cdr3_nt: TGCAGCGTTGACTCGGCTAGCGGGAGGACCGGGGAGCTGTTTTTT; cdr3_aa: CSVDSASGRTGELFF
d_call: -; j_call: TRBJ2-7; cdr3_length: 12; clone_size: few; v_call: TRBV7-9; cdr3_nt: TGTGCCAGCAGCGTCCGCGCGGGCGAGCAGTACTTC; cdr3_aa: CASSVRAGEQYF
d_call: -; j_call: TRBJ1-6; cdr3_length: 18; clone_size: -; v_call: TRBV15; cdr3_nt: TGTGCCACCAGCAGAGATTACTGGTACGCAGGGGCTGATTCACCCCTCCACTTT; cdr3_aa: CATSRDYWYAGADSPLHF
d_call: -; j_call: TRBJ2-1; cdr3_length: 14; clone_size: -; v_call: TRBV29-1; cdr3_nt: TGCAGCGTTGAGGCTAGCGAGATGTACAATGAGCAGTTCTTC; cdr3_aa: CSVEASEMYNEQFF
d_call: -; j_call: TRBJ2-7; cdr3_length: 14; clone_size: -; v_call: TRBV5-1; cdr3_nt: TGCGCCAGCAGCTTGGATCCAGGTTCCTACGAGCAGTACTTC; cdr3_aa: CASSLDPGSYEQYF
d_call: -; j_call: TRBJ2-6; cdr3_length: 17; clone_size: few; v_call: TRBV27; cdr3_nt: TGTGCCAGCAGTTCGAACCAACTACTCACTGGGGCCAACGTCCTGACTTTC; cdr3_aa: CASSSNQLLTGANVLTF
d_call: TRBD1; j_call: TRBJ1-1; cdr3_length: 16; clone_size: -; v_call: TRBV18; cdr3_nt: TGTGCCAGCTCACCAGGGACAGGGGGATTGAACACTGAAGCTTTCTTT; cdr3_aa: CASSPGTGGLNTEAFF
d_call: -; j_call: TRBJ2-6; cdr3_length: 16; clone_size: -; v_call: TRBV25-1; cdr3_nt: TGTGCCAGCACCCGTAGGGGGGGATCTGGGGCCAACGTCCTGACTTTC; cdr3_aa: CASTRRGGSGANVLTF